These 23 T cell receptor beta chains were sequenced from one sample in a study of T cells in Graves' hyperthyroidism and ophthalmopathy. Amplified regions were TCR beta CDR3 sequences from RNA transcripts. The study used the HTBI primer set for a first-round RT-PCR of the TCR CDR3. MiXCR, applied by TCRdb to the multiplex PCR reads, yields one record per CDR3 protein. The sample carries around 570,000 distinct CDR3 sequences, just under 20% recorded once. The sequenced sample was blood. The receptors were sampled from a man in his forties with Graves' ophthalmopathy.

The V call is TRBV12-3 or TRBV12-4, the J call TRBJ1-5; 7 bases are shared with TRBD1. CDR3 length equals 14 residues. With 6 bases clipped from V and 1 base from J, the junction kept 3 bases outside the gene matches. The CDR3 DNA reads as TGTGCCAGCAGGACAGGGACGAGCAATCAGCCCCAGCATTTT. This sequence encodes CASRTGTSNQPQHF.

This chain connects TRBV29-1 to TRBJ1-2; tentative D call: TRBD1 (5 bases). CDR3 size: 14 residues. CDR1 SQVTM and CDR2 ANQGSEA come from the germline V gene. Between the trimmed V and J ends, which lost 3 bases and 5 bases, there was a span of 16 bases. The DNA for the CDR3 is TGCAGCGTTGATGCCCGGGACGCGTTTTATGGCTACACCTTC. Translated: CSVDARDAFYGYTF.

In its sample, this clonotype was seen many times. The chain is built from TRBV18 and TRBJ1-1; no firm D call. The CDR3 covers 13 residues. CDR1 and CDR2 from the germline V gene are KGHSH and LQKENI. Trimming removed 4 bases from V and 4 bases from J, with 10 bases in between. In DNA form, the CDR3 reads TGTGCCAGCTCACGTGATGGTGGCACTGAAGCTTTCTTT. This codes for CASSRDGGTEAFF.

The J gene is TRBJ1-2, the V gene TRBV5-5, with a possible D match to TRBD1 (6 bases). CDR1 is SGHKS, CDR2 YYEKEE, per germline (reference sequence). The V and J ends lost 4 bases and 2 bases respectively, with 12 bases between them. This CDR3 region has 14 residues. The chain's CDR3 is CASSPGDGNYGYTF. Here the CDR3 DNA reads TGTGCCAGCAGCCCAGGGGACGGAAACTATGGCTACACCTTC.

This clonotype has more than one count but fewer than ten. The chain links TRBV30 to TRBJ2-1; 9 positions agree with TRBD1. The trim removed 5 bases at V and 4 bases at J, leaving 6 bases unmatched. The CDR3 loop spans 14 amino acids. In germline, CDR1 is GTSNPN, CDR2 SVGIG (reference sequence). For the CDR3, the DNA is TGTGCCTGGGAGGGGACAGGGTTGTACAATGAGCAGTTCTTC. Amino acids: CAWEGTGLYNEQFF.

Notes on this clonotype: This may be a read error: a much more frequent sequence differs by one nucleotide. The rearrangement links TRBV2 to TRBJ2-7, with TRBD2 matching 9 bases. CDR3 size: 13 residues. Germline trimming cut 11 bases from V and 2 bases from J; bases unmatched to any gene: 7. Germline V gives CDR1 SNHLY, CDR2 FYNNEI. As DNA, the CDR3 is TGTGCCGGCACCCTAGCGGGGACCTACGAGCAGTACTTC. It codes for CAGTLAGTYEQYF.

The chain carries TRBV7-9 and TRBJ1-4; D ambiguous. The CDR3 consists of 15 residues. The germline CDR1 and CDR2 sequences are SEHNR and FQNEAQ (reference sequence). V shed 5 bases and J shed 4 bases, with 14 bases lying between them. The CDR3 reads CASSQTGSHNEKLFF. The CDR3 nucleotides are TGTGCCAGCAGCCAAACGGGGAGTCATAATGAAAAACTGTTTTTT.

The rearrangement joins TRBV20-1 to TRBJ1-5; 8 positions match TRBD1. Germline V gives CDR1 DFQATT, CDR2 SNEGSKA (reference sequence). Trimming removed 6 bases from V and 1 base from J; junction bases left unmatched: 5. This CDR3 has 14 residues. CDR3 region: CSATRTGSNQPQHF. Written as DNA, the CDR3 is TGCAGTGCCACCAGGACAGGGAGCAATCAGCCCCAGCATTTT.

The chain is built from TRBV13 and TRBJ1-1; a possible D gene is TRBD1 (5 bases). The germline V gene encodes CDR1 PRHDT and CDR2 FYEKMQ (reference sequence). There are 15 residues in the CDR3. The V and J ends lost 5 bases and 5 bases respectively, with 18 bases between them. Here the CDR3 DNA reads TGTGCCAGCAGCCCGACGGGACCCTTGGGGACTGAAGCTTTCTTT. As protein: CASSPTGPLGTEAFF.

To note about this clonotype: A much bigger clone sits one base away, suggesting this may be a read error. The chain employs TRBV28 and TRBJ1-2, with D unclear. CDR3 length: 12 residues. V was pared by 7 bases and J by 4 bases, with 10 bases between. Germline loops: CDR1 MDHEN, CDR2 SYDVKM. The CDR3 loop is CASNSNLYGYTF. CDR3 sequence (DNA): TGTGCCAGCAACAGCAACCTCTATGGCTACACCTTC.

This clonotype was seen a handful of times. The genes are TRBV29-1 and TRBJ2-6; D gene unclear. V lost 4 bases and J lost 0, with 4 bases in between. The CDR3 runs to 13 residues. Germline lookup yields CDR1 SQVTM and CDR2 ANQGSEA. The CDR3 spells CSVAYSGANVLTF. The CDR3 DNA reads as TGCAGCGTTGCGTACTCTGGGGCCAACGTCCTGACTTTC.

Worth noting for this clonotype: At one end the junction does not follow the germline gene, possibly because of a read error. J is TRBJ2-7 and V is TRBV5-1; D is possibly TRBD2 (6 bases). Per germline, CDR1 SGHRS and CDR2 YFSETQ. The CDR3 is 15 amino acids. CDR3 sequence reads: CASSPDSGGTYERYF. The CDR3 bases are TGCGCCAGCAGCCCAGATTCCGGGGGAACCTACGAGCGGTACTTC. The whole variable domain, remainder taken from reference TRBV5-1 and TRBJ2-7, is KAGVTQTPRYLIKTRGQQVTLSCSPISGHRSVSWYQQTPGQGLQFLFEYFSETQRNKGNFPGRFSGRQFSNSRSEMNVSTLELGDSALYLCASSPDSGGTYERYFGPGTRLTVT.

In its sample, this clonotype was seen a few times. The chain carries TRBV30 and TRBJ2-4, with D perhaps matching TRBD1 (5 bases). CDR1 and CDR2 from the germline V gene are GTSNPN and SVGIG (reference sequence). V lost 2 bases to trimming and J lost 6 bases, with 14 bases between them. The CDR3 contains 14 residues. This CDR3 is CAWSRRRQGNIQYF. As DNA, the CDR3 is TGTGCCTGGAGTAGACGACGGCAGGGAAACATTCAGTACTTC.

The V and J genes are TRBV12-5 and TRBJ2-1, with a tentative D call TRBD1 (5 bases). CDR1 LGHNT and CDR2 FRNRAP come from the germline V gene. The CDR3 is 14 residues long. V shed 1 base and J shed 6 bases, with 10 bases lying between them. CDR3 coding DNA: TGTGCTAGTGGTTTGGGTCCGGACACCAATGAGCAGTTCTTC. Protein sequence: CASGLGPDTNEQFF.

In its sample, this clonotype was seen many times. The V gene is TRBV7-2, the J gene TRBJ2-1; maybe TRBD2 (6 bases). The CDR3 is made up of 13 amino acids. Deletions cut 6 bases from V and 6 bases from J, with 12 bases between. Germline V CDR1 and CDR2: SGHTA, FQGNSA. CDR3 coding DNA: TGTGCCAGCAGTTCCATGGGAGGCAATGAGCAGTTCTTC. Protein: CASSSMGGNEQFF.

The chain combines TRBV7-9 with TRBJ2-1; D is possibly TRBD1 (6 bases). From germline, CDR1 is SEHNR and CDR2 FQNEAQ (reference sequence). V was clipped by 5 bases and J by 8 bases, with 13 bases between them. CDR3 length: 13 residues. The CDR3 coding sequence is TGTGCCAGCAGCCTTACAGGGCAACATGAGCAGTTCTTC. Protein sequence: CASSLTGQHEQFF. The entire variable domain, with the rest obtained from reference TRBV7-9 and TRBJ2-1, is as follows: DTGVSQNPRHKITKRGQNVTFRCDPISEHNRLYWYRQTLGQGPEFLTYFQNEAQLEKSRLLSDRFSAERPKGSFSTLEIQRTEQGDSAMYLCASSLTGQHEQFFGPGTRLTVL.

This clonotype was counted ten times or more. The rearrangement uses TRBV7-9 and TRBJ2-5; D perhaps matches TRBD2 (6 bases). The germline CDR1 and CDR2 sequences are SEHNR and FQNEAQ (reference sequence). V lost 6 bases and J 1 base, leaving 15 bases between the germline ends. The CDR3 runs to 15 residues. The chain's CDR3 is CASSPPWDSQETQYF. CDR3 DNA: TGTGCCAGCAGTCCACCCTGGGACTCCCAAGAGACCCAGTACTTC.

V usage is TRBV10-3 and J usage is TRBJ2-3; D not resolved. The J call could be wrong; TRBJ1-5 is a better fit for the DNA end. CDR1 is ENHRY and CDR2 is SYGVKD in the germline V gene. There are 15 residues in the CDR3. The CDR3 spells CAISESHDLTDTQHF. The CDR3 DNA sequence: TGTGCCATCAGTGAGTCGCACGACCTCACAGATACGCAGCATTTT.

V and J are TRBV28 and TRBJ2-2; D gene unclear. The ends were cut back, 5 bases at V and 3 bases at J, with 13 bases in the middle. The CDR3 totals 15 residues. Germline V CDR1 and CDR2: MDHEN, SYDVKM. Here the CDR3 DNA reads TGTGCCAGCAGTACGACTCTGGCGGACACCGGGGAGCTGTTTTTT. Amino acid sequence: CASSTTLADTGELFF. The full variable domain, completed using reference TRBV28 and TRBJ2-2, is DVKVTQSSRYLVKRTGEKVFLECVQDMDHENMFWYRQDPGLGLRLIYFSYDVKMKEKGDIPEGYSVSREKKERFSLILESASTNQTSMYLCASSTTLADTGELFFGEGSRLTVL.

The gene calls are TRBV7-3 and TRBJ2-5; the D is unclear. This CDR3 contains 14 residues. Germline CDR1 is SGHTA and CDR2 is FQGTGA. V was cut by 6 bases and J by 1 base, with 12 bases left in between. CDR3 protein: CASSLGLFQETQYF. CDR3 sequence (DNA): TGTGCCAGCAGTTTAGGGCTATTCCAAGAGACCCAGTACTTC.

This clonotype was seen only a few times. DNA for the CDR3: TGTGCCAGCAGTGAGAGACAGAGGGGCACTGAAGCTTTCTTT. Its protein is CASSERQRGTEAFF. The chain has TRBV2 and TRBJ1-1, with D possibly matching TRBD1 (5 bases). The CDR3 length is 14 residues. Trimming shortened V by 3 bases and J by 4 bases, and 12 bases separated the two germline ends. CDR1 is SNHLY and CDR2 is FYNNEI in the germline V gene.

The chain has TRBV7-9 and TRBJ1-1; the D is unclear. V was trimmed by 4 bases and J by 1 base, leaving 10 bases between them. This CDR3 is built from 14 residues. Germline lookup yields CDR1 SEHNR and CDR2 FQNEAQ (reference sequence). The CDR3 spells CASSSRMGNTEAFF. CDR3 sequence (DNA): TGTGCCAGCAGCTCGAGAATGGGGAACACTGAAGCTTTCTTT.

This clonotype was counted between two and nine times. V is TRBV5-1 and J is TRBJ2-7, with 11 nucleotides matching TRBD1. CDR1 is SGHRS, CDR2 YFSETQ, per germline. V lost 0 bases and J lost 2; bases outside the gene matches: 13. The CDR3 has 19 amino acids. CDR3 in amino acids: CASSLGAGGTGGLAYEQYF. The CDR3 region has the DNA TGCGCCAGCAGCTTGGGAGCTGGAGGGACAGGGGGGTTGGCCTACGAGCAGTACTTC.